Included here is one T cell receptor beta chain sequence, with context. This sample is drawn from a study of T cell changes during pregnancy in multiple sclerosis. Only in-frame clones appear in the TCRdb table, and some are missing; sequencing was by immunoSEQ multiplex PCR. The sample has tens of thousands of clones; over 80% are singletons. The V gene lost 6 bases and the J gene lost 8 bases, with 24 bases spanning the gap. Germline lookup yields CDR1 MDHEN and CDR2 SYDVKM. This CDR3 region has 16 residues. The receptor was derived from a female donor with multiple sclerosis, enrolled in a pregnancy study. This chain links TRBV28 with TRBJ2-3; tentatively, D is TRBD1 (5 bases). The source was peripheral blood, collected before pregnancy. The CDR3 sequence is CASRTSDGAPTGTQYF. CDR3 DNA sequence: TGTGCCAGCAGAACCAGTGATGGGGCCCCCACGGGTACGCAGTATTTT.